These 14 T cell receptor beta chains originate from one sample sequenced in a study of tumor-infiltrating lymphocytes in localized non-small cell lung cancer (dated by TCRdb to the early 2020s). Library preparation used the immunoSEQ multiplex PCR assay. The table comes from immuneACCESS by way of TCRdb, which keeps in-frame sequences with V and J called. Part of the clones is missing from these tables; in studies checked, under half for an unresolved V gene and the rest for unknown reasons. The sample table shows about 14,000 clones, and under 70% are seen once. Together, the top ten hold around 20% of the sample. The sequenced sample was uninvolved lung tissue not adjacent to the tumor. The source of these receptors is a human donor with non-small cell lung cancer.

The chain uses TRBV5-1 and TRBJ2-5; D could derive from TRBD1 or TRBD2 (5 bases each). CDR1 SGHRS and CDR2 YFSETQ come from the germline V gene. Trimming cost V 0 bases and J 1 base, with 10 bases left between them. The CDR3 loop spans 15 amino acids. The CDR3 DNA reads TGCGCCAGCAGCTTGGGTAACGGGGCCCAAGAGACCCAGTACTTC. Translation: CASSLGNGAQETQYF.

This clone is labeled medium-sized (0.01 to 0.1%). The chain employs TRBV6-1 and TRBJ2-3; 8 bases are shared with TRBD2. CDR3 size: 15 residues. Germline-derived CDR1 and CDR2 are MNHNS and SASEGT. The trim removed 1 base at V and 3 bases at J, leaving 3 bases unmatched. In DNA, the CDR3 is TGTGCCAGCAGTGAAGGAGCGGGGGAGACAGATACGCAGTATTTT. Translated: CASSEGAGETDTQYF.

The gene calls are TRBV4-1 and TRBJ2-2; 12 bases agree with TRBD2. The CDR3 covers 14 residues. V was pared by 11 bases and J by 7 bases, with 8 bases of the junction left unmatched. In germline, CDR1 is MGHRA, CDR2 YSYEKL. The CDR3 nucleotides read TGCGCCGGGGCTAGCGGGAGGGAAGACGGGGAGCTGTTTTTT. Its protein is CAGASGREDGELFF.

This clone was seen only a few times. The rearrangement uses TRBV29-1 and TRBJ1-2; 8 positions match TRBD1. The length of the CDR3 is 15 residues. Germline lookup yields CDR1 SQVTM and CDR2 ANQGSEA. Trimming removed 6 bases from V and 1 base from J; junction bases left unmatched: 10. The CDR3 here is CSVVTGTGLNYGYTF. In nucleotides, the CDR3 is TGCAGCGTCGTTACCGGGACAGGACTTAACTATGGCTACACCTTC. Full variable domain (missing parts from reference TRBV29-1 and TRBJ1-2): SAVISQKPSRDICQRGTSLTIQCQVDSQVTMMFWYRQQPGQSLTLIATANQGSEATYESGFVIDKFPISRPNLTFSTLTVSNMSPEDSSIYLCSVVTGTGLNYGYTFGSGTRLTVV.

The chain employs TRBV30 and TRBJ2-7; 7 bases match TRBD2. The CDR3 sequence is 14 residues long. V dropped 2 bases and J dropped 1; count of bases not matched to a gene: 5. Germline V gives CDR1 GTSNPN, CDR2 SVGIG (reference sequence). CDR3 DNA: TGTGCCTGGAGTACTAGCGCGAAGTCCTACGAGCAGTACTTC. This sequence encodes CAWSTSAKSYEQYF.

This chain joins TRBV9 and TRBJ2-4; possible D gene TRBD2, 5 bases. Germline loops: CDR1 SGDLS, CDR2 YYNGEE. V lost 2 bases, J lost 6 bases, and 12 bases lay in between. This CDR3 comprises 14 residues. CDR3 coding DNA: TGTGCCAGCAGCGTCGGGATAGGAGGAAACATTCAGTACTTC. Translated: CASSVGIGGNIQYF.

The gene calls are TRBV5-1 and TRBJ2-5; 7 positions match TRBD1. The CDR3 loop spans 14 amino acids. Germline CDR1 and CDR2: SGHRS and YFSETQ. Germline trimming cut 2 bases from V and 0 bases from J; bases unmatched to any gene: 1. CDR3 sequence reads: CASSFQGDQETQYF. In DNA, the CDR3 is TGCGCCAGCAGCTTTCAGGGGGACCAAGAGACCCAGTACTTC.

The chain joins TRBV19 to TRBJ2-7; 10 positions match TRBD1. The CDR3 has 18 amino acids. V shed 9 bases and J 0 bases; nucleotides not matched to a gene: 17. The germline V gene encodes CDR1 LNHDA and CDR2 SQIVND (reference sequence). The DNA of the CDR3 is TGTGCCAGGACCAACCGGGACAGGGGTTTAGGCTTCTCCTACGAGCAGTACTTC. Protein product: CARTNRDRGLGFSYEQYF.

The V and J genes are TRBV7-6 and TRBJ1-2, with 8 bases identical to TRBD1. The CDR3 loop spans 14 amino acids. Germline loops: CDR1 SGHVS, CDR2 FNYEAQ. V shed 5 bases, J shed 5 bases, and the junction held 7 bases outside the gene matches. In nucleotides, the CDR3 is TGTGCCAGCAGCCCTGGGACAGGAGATTATGGCTACACCTTC. Encoded protein: CASSPGTGDYGYTF.

The chain uses TRBV9 and TRBJ2-3; TRBD2 agrees at 9 bases. The V gene's germline CDR1 is SGDLS and CDR2 YYNGEE. The CDR3 is made up of 14 amino acids. Trimming cost V 0 bases and J 12 bases; bases outside gene matches: 8. The CDR3 nucleotides read TGTGCCAGCAGCGTAGATGATAGCGGGAGCCGACAGTATTTT. Residues: CASSVDDSGSRQYF.

This chain links TRBV30 with TRBJ2-1; 7 nucleotides agree with TRBD2. The CDR3 sequence is 17 residues long. From germline, CDR1 is GTSNPN and CDR2 SVGIG (reference sequence). The ends lost 3 bases at V and 12 bases at J; junction bases unmatched: 23. In DNA form, the CDR3 reads TGTGCCTGGAGGGGGGGGACTTTCTCCTCCAGCGTCAAGGGGCAGTTCTTC. This sequence encodes CAWRGGTFSSSVKGQFF. Together with reference TRBV30 and TRBJ2-1, the CDR3 gives the full variable domain: SQTIHQWPATLVQPVGSPLSLECTVEGTSNPNLYWYRQAAGRGLQLLFYSVGIGQISSEVPQNLSASRPQDRQFILSSKKLLLSDSGFYLCAWRGGTFSSSVKGQFFGPGTRLTVL.

V usage is TRBV19 and J usage is TRBJ2-1, with TRBD2 matching 11 bases. The length of the CDR3 is 16 residues. V lost 5 bases and J lost 7; bases outside the gene matches: 10. Germline lookup yields CDR1 LNHDA and CDR2 SQIVND (reference sequence). The DNA of the CDR3 is TGTGCCAGTAGTTCTTTAGCGGGAGGGCCGGGGAATGAGCAGTTCTTC. Translation: CASSSLAGGPGNEQFF.

This clone appeared a few times. The gene calls are TRBV4-3 and TRBJ2-6, with D hard to call. Germline CDR1 and CDR2: LGHNA and YSLEER. Trimming shortened V by 1 base and J by 2 bases, and 9 bases separated the two germline ends. The CDR3 totals 16 residues. CDR3 bases: TGCGCCAGCAGCCAAGTTTTGGGGACTGGGGCCAACGTCCTGACTTTC. Its protein is CASSQVLGTGANVLTF.

V is TRBV7-3 and J is TRBJ2-7; D ambiguous. V lost 1 base and J lost 5, with 15 bases in between. This CDR3 spans 15 amino acids. The germline V gene encodes CDR1 SGHTA and CDR2 FQGTGA. The CDR3 region is CASSLNRVALNEQYF. In nucleotides, the CDR3 is TGTGCCAGCAGCTTAAACCGGGTAGCCTTGAACGAGCAGTACTTC.